The 22 T cell receptor beta chains presented below share a single source sample, sequenced in a study of vaccination and CD4 T cells after COVID-19. Which antigens these TCRs recognize remains unknown. The treatment here: approximately 10-day PBMC culture with coronavirus spike peptide pools or control peptides (ViraFEST assay). Scientists ran DNA taken from cultured CD4+ T cells through the Oncomine TCR Beta short-read assay for sequencing. Using its own MiXCR run on the PCR reads, TCRdb lists one record per CDR3 protein. The sample records 9,000 to 13,000 distinct CDR3 sequences, 70% to 85% being singletons. The sample consisted of CD4+ T cells from blood, cultured in vitro. The receptors were gathered from a human donor who had recovered from COVID-19.

CDR3 DNA sequence: TGTGCCACCAGTGATGACAGGGGACCAAACTATGGCTACACCTTC. It yields the protein CATSDDRGPNYGYTF. The chain uses TRBV24-1 and TRBJ1-2; 8 bases fit TRBD1. The ends lost 3 bases at V and 2 bases at J; junction bases unmatched: 4. The CDR3 contains 15 residues. Germline V CDR1 and CDR2: KGHDR, SFDVKD.

The chain employs TRBV20-1 and TRBJ2-3, with TRBD2 identical over 15 bases. With 7 bases clipped from V and 0 bases from J, the junction kept 8 bases outside the gene matches. Germline loops: CDR1 DFQATT, CDR2 SNEGSKA (reference sequence). The CDR3 extends over 17 amino acids. CDR3 sequence reads: CSVYLGTSGRSTDTQYF. The CDR3 bases are TGCAGTGTTTACCTTGGGACTAGCGGGAGGAGCACAGATACGCAGTATTTT.

The chain is built from TRBV6-5 and TRBJ1-1; no clear D. V lost 0 bases to trimming and J lost 0 bases, with 17 bases between them. This CDR3 is built from 18 residues. Germline V lookup: CDR1 MNHEY, CDR2 SVGAGI. The CDR3 DNA sequence: TGTGCCAGCAGTTACTCACGAAGTTCCGGGTCTGTGAACACTGAAGCTTTCTTT. Translation: CASSYSRSSGSVNTEAFF.

The table lists this clonotype with a few counts. The rearrangement joins TRBV7-2 to TRBJ2-7; no firm D call. The CDR3 extends over 14 amino acids. Germline assignment: CDR1 SGHTA and CDR2 FQGNSA. The V and J ends lost 7 bases and 0 bases respectively, with 13 bases between them. CDR3 DNA sequence: TGTGCCAGCACCCGCACCTACAGCTCCTACGAGCAGTACTTC. This sequence encodes CASTRTYSSYEQYF. Based on the CDR3 plus reference TRBV7-2 and TRBJ2-7, the full variable domain is GAGVSQSPSNKVTEKGKDVELRCDPISGHTALYWYRQSLGQGLEFLIYFQGNSAPDKSGLPSDRFSAERTGGSVSTLTIQRTQQEDSAVYLCASTRTYSSYEQYFGPGTRLTVT.

The gene calls are TRBV15 and TRBJ1-2, with D hard to call. The germline gives CDR1 LNHNV, CDR2 YYDKDF (reference sequence). The V gene lost 2 bases and the J gene lost 7 bases, with 11 bases spanning the gap. The length of the CDR3 is 13 residues. The CDR3 DNA reads TGTGCCACCAGCAGACGGACGGGCTTTGGCTACACCTTC. Protein sequence: CATSRRTGFGYTF.

The V gene is TRBV7-9, the J gene TRBJ1-5; no clear D gene. The CDR3 consists of 12 residues. The V gene lost 4 bases and the J gene lost 4 bases, with 5 bases spanning the gap. Looked up from germline, CDR1 is SEHNR and CDR2 is FQNEAQ (reference sequence). CDR3 protein: CASSSYNQPQHF. The CDR3 DNA reads as TGTGCCAGCAGCTCCTATAATCAGCCCCAGCATTTT.

This clonotype was seen a handful of times. This chain links TRBV20-1 with TRBJ1-5, with D tentatively TRBD1 (5 bases). CDR3 size: 13 residues. The V end lost 6 bases, the J end lost 3 bases, and 12 bases lay between the germline ends. Germline V gene data show CDR1 as DFQATT and CDR2 as SNEGSKA (reference sequence). CDR3 region: CSARDQANQPQHF. The CDR3 nucleotides are TGCAGTGCCCGGGACCAGGCCAATCAGCCCCAGCATTTT.

The CDR3 DNA reads as TGCGCCAGCAGCCGGGTCACAGGGGGCTTGGAGCCCCAGCATTTT. Its translation is CASSRVTGGLEPQHF. The chain employs TRBV4-1 and TRBJ1-5; 9 positions agree with TRBD1. V shed 4 bases, J shed 8 bases, and the junction held 9 bases outside the gene matches. Germline assignment: CDR1 MGHRA and CDR2 YSYEKL. This CDR3 contains 15 residues.

This chain connects TRBV20-1 to TRBJ2-1; D uncertain. The DNA end lines up better with TRBJ2-7; the J call may be wrong. Germline V gene lookup returns CDR1 DFQATT and CDR2 SNEGSKA (reference sequence). This CDR3 region has 11 residues. The CDR3 here is CSAPSAYEQYF. The CDR3 nucleotides are TGCAGTGCACCTTCGGCATACGAGCAGTACTTC.

The CDR3 protein is CSARDPTTDKGQPQHF. CDR3 DNA: TGCAGTGCTAGAGATCCGACAACCGACAAAGGGCAGCCCCAGCATTTT. The genes are TRBV20-1 and TRBJ1-5; D is uncertain. Trimming cost V 0 bases and J 7 bases, with 19 bases left between them. Germline V gives CDR1 DFQATT, CDR2 SNEGSKA (reference sequence). The CDR3 is 16 amino acids.

The rearrangement uses TRBV7-2 and TRBJ1-6; 12 bases are shared with TRBD1. V was clipped by 9 bases and J by 4 bases; unmatched bases: 10. From germline, CDR1 is SGHTA and CDR2 FQGNSA. This CDR3 region has 17 residues. Here the CDR3 DNA reads TGTGCCAGTTCCGGGACAGGGGGCTTTGGATATAATTCACCCCTCCACTTT. Amino acids: CASSGTGGFGYNSPLHF.

The chain recombines TRBV10-2 with TRBJ2-7, with D perhaps TRBD2 (5 bases). Trimming took off 7 bases at V and 5 bases at J, with 15 bases between the two ends. Germline lookup yields CDR1 WSHSY and CDR2 SAAADI. The CDR3 length is 13 residues. The CDR3 nucleotides read TGCGCCAGCACCCCGAGGGCCGGGGACGAGCAGTACTTC. Protein: CASTPRAGDEQYF.

The rearrangement uses TRBV15 and TRBJ2-6, with TRBD1 as a possible D gene (5 bases). Germline V lookup: CDR1 LNHNV, CDR2 YYDKDF (reference sequence). Deletions cut 0 bases from V and 4 bases from J, with 10 bases between. The CDR3 is 16 residues long. CDR3 residues: CATSREGYRGANVLTF. Here the CDR3 DNA reads TGTGCCACCAGCAGAGAGGGGTACAGGGGGGCCAACGTCCTGACTTTC. The whole variable domain, filled in from reference TRBV15 and TRBJ2-6, reads DAMVIQNPRYQVTQFGKPVTLSCSQTLNHNVMYWYQQKSSQAPKLLFHYYDKDFNNEADTPDNFQSRRPNTSFCFLDIRSPGLGDTAMYLCATSREGYRGANVLTFGAGSRLTVL.

This clonotype was detected once. This chain joins TRBV20-1 and TRBJ2-7, with D hard to call. This CDR3 has 12 amino acids. The V end lost 6 bases, the J end lost 6 bases, and 15 bases lay between the germline ends. Looked up from germline, CDR1 is DFQATT and CDR2 is SNEGSKA (reference sequence). The DNA of the CDR3 is TGCAGTGCGCCTTATCAGCAGCGCGAGCAGTACTTC. This translates into CSAPYQQREQYF.

This clonotype is a singleton in its sample. This chain links TRBV20-1 with TRBJ1-2; D ambiguous. Germline CDR1 and CDR2: DFQATT and SNEGSKA (reference sequence). V was shortened by 0 bases and J by 10 bases, with 9 bases between the two germline ends. The CDR3 is 11 residues long. CDR3 nucleotides: TGCAGTGCTAGAGATCAGGCAGTCTACACCTTC. It yields the protein CSARDQAVYTF.

V is TRBV20-1 and J is TRBJ1-5; D is unresolved. Trimming stripped 6 bases from V and 2 bases from J, with 14 bases between. The V gene's germline CDR1 is DFQATT and CDR2 SNEGSKA (reference sequence). The CDR3 contains 14 residues. The chain's CDR3 is CSAPLSQGNQPQHF. The CDR3 bases are TGCAGTGCCCCCCTTAGCCAGGGCAATCAGCCCCAGCATTTT.

The V call is TRBV6-2 or TRBV6-3, the J call TRBJ1-2; tentative D call: TRBD1 (6 bases). Germline V gene data show CDR1 as MNHEY and CDR2 as SVGEGT. V was shortened by 5 bases and J by 8 bases, with 15 bases between the two germline ends. CDR3 length: 13 amino acids. This chain's CDR3 is CASSRPGAWGYTF. CDR3 in DNA: TGTGCCAGCAGTCGACCGGGGGCCTGGGGCTACACCTTC.

J is TRBJ2-3 and V is TRBV21-1; TRBD1 is the table's D call and was not checked against the DNA. TRBV21-1 is termed a pseudogene. The CDR3 is 17 residues long. As DNA, the CDR3 is TGTGCCAGCAGCACTCTAGTGGACAGGGGCAGCACAGATACGCAGTATTTT. Protein product: CASSTLVDRGSTDTQYF.

This clonotype was seen a few times. The chain uses TRBV6-5 and TRBJ2-5; 10 bases line up with TRBD1. V lost 2 bases and J lost 10; bases outside the gene matches: 7. This CDR3 contains 14 residues. The V gene's germline CDR1 is MNHEY and CDR2 SVGAGI. Here the CDR3 reads CASSYAGQGYGQYF. The CDR3 bases are TGTGCCAGCAGTTACGCGGGACAGGGGTATGGCCAGTACTTC.

This clonotype is a singleton in its sample. This sequence joins TRBV20-1 and TRBJ2-1, with 10 bases fitting TRBD2. With V trimmed by 0 bases and J by 4 bases, 6 bases remained unmatched. The CDR3 spans 16 residues. Looked up from germline, CDR1 is DFQATT and CDR2 is SNEGSKA (reference sequence). CDR3 protein: CSARDRRAGGYNEQFF. CDR3 nucleotides: TGCAGTGCTAGAGATCGGAGAGCGGGAGGGTACAATGAGCAGTTCTTC.

The chain recombines TRBV7-3 with TRBJ2-7, with a tentative D call TRBD2 (5 bases). V lost 3 bases and J lost 0, with 15 bases in between. The CDR3 covers 16 residues. Germline V gene lookup returns CDR1 SGHTA and CDR2 FQGTGA. CDR3 coding DNA: TGTGCCAGCAGCTTCTGGTCTGGCGGGCGCTCCTACGAGCAGTACTTC. Translating it yields CASSFWSGGRSYEQYF.

The rearrangement links TRBV12-3 or TRBV12-4 to TRBJ2-2, with D unclear. With 6 bases removed from V and 6 bases from J, the gap between germline ends came to 11 bases. There are 13 residues in the CDR3. The CDR3 reads CASSPGWAGELFF. DNA for the CDR3: TGTGCCAGCAGCCCTGGGTGGGCCGGGGAGCTGTTTTTT.